Here is one T cell receptor (beta chain) with its context. This clonotype has at least ten counts. Its antigen is unknown. Base-call qualities are not available, and no considerably larger clone is one nucleotide away. Every donor in the study was a healthy Caucasian. Three pairs of female monozygotic twins, all aged roughly 18 to 30 years, made up the twin cohort. Miltenyi CD45RO+ enrichment and human naive T-cell isolation kits were used to isolate memory (CD45RO+) and naive T cells from PBMC. The library was generated by 5' RACE. This sample was sequenced with an Illumina HiSeq 2000. Template switching added a universal primer binding site, and the final cDNA carried a unique molecular identifier that allowed TCR cDNA molecules to be counted accurately. Specific primers in the conserved constant-segment region were used to synthesize first-strand cDNA for TCR alpha and beta chains. To control for contamination, each cDNA library was double barcoded with a SMART-Mk sample barcode plus Illumina barcodes. TruSeq adapter sequences along with Illumina sample barcodes were introduced in two successive PCR steps. The Illumina HiSeq platform was used with custom primers to sequence TCR alpha and beta cDNA libraries. The original methods were these. MiGEC processed the raw reads to extract unique molecular identifiers, while MiXCR was used to determine the CDR3 positions. Recombination models were inferred per individual with the repgenHMM and IGoR tools using an EM algorithm. The tcR package in R was used for shared clonotype analysis, with sharing normalized by the product of cloneset sizes. To study raw recombination without the effects of thymic and clonal selection, out-of-frame nonproductive sequences were analyzed. TCRdb passed the public sequencing reads through fastp at Q25 and MiXCR, retaining productive beta sequences. Every entry covers one CDR3 protein and lists the most common genes and DNA from its rows. TCRdb assigned the V and J calls; the authors' analysis was not used. The sample table records 200,000 to 250,000 distinct CDR3 sequences; under 10% of these occur just once. The ten most abundant clones make up about 2% of the sample.

This entry is derived from a study of identical twins (dated by TCRdb to about 2016). Regarding the study in general: TCR alpha and beta repertoires from monozygotic twins, unrelated adults of various ages and cord blood were deep-sequenced to test whether fetal clonotypes persist. To rule out contamination, the twin experiments were replicated at different times with different library preparation protocols. Broad study findings and their caveats: Out-of-frame TCR alpha sharing in monozygotic twins was systematically underestimated by recombination models, whereas sharing between unrelated individuals was in agreement with the recombination models. Excess twin sharing in beta out-of-frame sequences was weaker because fewer shared sequences lowered the signal-to-noise ratio. Because the same donors could not be followed over many years, the conclusions depended on cross-sectional statistical analysis. Fewer insertions were carried by abundant cord blood beta clonotypes, a similar but weaker trend appeared in young adult naive repertoires, and no such trend appeared in memory repertoires. Zero-insertion analyses could be partly confounded by invariant T cells such as MAIT and iNKT, although diverse VJ usage argued against such confounding for most clonotypes. Compared with coincidental sharing between unrelated individuals, out-of-frame TCR alpha sequences shared between twins showed an excess of sequences with low generation probability.

CDR3 length: 13 amino acids, cysteine to phenylalanine. Kept here is only the CDR3 DNA, which spans 39 bases and is read in frame from base 1. Reading the germline V gene gives CDR1 MNHEY and CDR2 SVGAGI. The junction carries 4 bases between V and J, which are trimmed by 2 bases and 0 bases respectively. This sample also belongs to another study, concerning yellow fever vaccine responses in identical twins. In that second paper, the authors write: The authors reported that the T cell response to vaccination in identical twins appeared partly convergent and partly personalized. The study precisely tracked vaccine-responding T cell clones in identical twins.

The TCR originated in a woman under 30 in good health. The material sequenced was memory (CD45RO+) T cells sorted from blood. According to the study, the label for this sample's cell subset or site signals: CD45RO+ enriched T cells. The rearranged chain carries TRBV6-5 and TRBJ1-2; the D gene is not confidently resolved. The CDR3 region has the sequence CASSYRTNYGYTF. The base sequence is TGTGCCAGCAGTTACCGAACTAACTATGGCTACACCTTC.